This is a list of T cell receptor beta chains from one sample in a study of human T cells and chemical hapten exposure. MiXCR was run by TCRdb on the RACE reads, yielding one entry per CDR3 protein. Of around 250,000 distinct CDR3 sequences detected, approximately 8.4% appear once; the ten largest clones hold roughly 2.5%. The sequencing used whole blood, collected in connection with sensitization to the hapten diphenylcyclopropenone (DPC). Receptors originate from a woman aged 40-49 years with alopecia areata. Some clones in this sample may be carry-over from other donors' samples. The CDR3 runs from the conserved cysteine through the conserved F or W. D genes are given only for firm matches. Not all rows give a size; the values are once, few, many and, for expanded clones, a class.

v_call	clone_size	j_call	d_call	cdr3_nt	cdr3_aa
TRBV28	few	TRBJ1-5	NA	TGTGCCAGCAGTTTATTAGAGGGATCTTCTAGCAATCAGCCCCAGCATTTT	CASSLLEGSSSNQPQHF
TRBV10-3	NA	TRBJ2-7	TRBD2	TGTGCCATCAGTGTCGGTTCTGGCGGGAGATACGAGCAGTACTTC	CAISVGSGGRYEQYF
TRBV6-2/TRBV6-3	NA	TRBJ2-1	TRBD2	TGTGCCAGCAGTCCATCTAGCGGGAGCTACAATGAGCAGTTCTTC	CASSPSSGSYNEQFF
TRBV12-3/TRBV12-4	few	TRBJ1-4	NA	TGTGCCAGCAGAAAAGAAGGATGGGCGGCTAATGAAAAACTGTTTTTT	CASRKEGWAANEKLFF
TRBV5-1	few	TRBJ2-1	NA	TGCGCCAGCACCTTTGGGGTAAATGAGCAGTTCTTC	CASTFGVNEQFF
TRBV6-6	few	TRBJ1-1	NA	TGTGCCAGCTTAGTACCCATGAACACTGAAGCTTTCTTT	CASLVPMNTEAFF
TRBV5-1	few	TRBJ1-1	NA	TGCGCCAGCAGCTTGGATCGGCCCCCGGATGAAGCTTTCTTT	CASSLDRPPDEAFF
TRBV3-1	NA	TRBJ2-7	TRBD2	TGTGCCAGCAGCCAAGGACTAGCGGGAGCCGAGCAGTACTTC	CASSQGLAGAEQYF
TRBV29-1	NA	TRBJ2-1	NA	TGCAGCGTCGATTCCTTGGGGAGCTCCTACAATGAGCAGTTCTTC	CSVDSLGSSYNEQFF
TRBV9	many	TRBJ1-2	NA	TGTGCCAGCAGCGTAGACACAGGCCCCTATGGCTACACCTTC	CASSVDTGPYGYTF
TRBV27	many	TRBJ2-1	TRBD1	TGTGCCAGCAGTCGCAGGGGGAATGAGCAGTTCTTC	CASSRRGNEQFF
TRBV7-9	few	TRBJ1-1	NA	TGTGCCAGCAGTCCACGAGGTTGGAACACTGAAGCTTTCTTT	CASSPRGWNTEAFF
TRBV7-3	many	TRBJ1-6	NA	TGTGCCAGCAGCGCAAGTGGCAGGGCTGGGAATTCACCCCTCCACTTT	CASSASGRAGNSPLHF
TRBV20-1	few	TRBJ1-3	NA	TGCAGTGCCTATCAACCTCGGCCTGGAAACACCATATATTTT	CSAYQPRPGNTIYF
TRBV5-1	few	TRBJ2-7	NA	TGCGCCAGCAGACCCGCCGGGACGGGAGCCTACGAGCAGTACTTC	CASRPAGTGAYEQYF
TRBV7-9	many	TRBJ2-3	NA	TGTGCCAGCAGCTTTCTATCAGCCCGTGGAGATACGCAGTATTTT	CASSFLSARGDTQYF
TRBV28	NA	TRBJ2-7	TRBD2	TGTGCCAGCAGTTTCGGACTAGCGGTCTACGAGCAGTACTTC	CASSFGLAVYEQYF
TRBV7-3	many	TRBJ1-4	NA	TGTGCCAGCAGCTTACTCCCCAATGAAAAACTGTTTTTT	CASSLLPNEKLFF
TRBV6-2/TRBV6-3	few	TRBJ2-3	TRBD2	TGTGCCAGCCTATGGGGAACGGGAGGGTCAGATACGCAGTATTTT	CASLWGTGGSDTQYF
TRBV6-2/TRBV6-3	few	TRBJ1-1	NA	TGTGCCAGCAGAGCGGCAGGGGACCGGACGAACACTGAAGCTTTCTTT	CASRAAGDRTNTEAFF
TRBV12-3/TRBV12-4	many	TRBJ2-7	TRBD1	TGTGCCAGCAGTTTTGACAGGGTCTACGAGCAGTACTTC	CASSFDRVYEQYF
TRBV5-1	many	TRBJ2-7	NA	TGCGCCAGCAGCTTGGACCCAAGCTCCGAGCAGTACTTC	CASSLDPSSEQYF
TRBV7-2	few	TRBJ2-2	NA	TGTGCCAGCAGCTTAGTTATCGGGGTGGGCACCGGGGAGCTGTTTTTT	CASSLVIGVGTGELFF
TRBV5-5	few	TRBJ2-3	NA	TGTGCCAGCAGCTTGGCCGGACTCTCTTTGGATACGCAGTATTTT	CASSLAGLSLDTQYF
TRBV9	few	TRBJ2-3	TRBD2	TGTGCCAGCAGCGTAGGGCTAGCGGGAGAAACAGATACGCAGTATTTT	CASSVGLAGETDTQYF
TRBV20-1	few	TRBJ2-3	TRBD1	TGCAGTGCTACCAGGGGGCTGACAGATACGCAGTATTTT	CSATRGLTDTQYF
TRBV25-1	NA	TRBJ2-3	NA	TGTGCCAGCACCTCCAGCGGAGCTAGCACAGATACGCAGTATTTT	CASTSSGASTDTQYF
TRBV9	NA	TRBJ2-3	NA	TGTGCCAGCAGCGTAGAATCCAGGGACGACCGGGTAGATACGCAGTATTTT	CASSVESRDDRVDTQYF
TRBV28	NA	TRBJ2-7	TRBD2	TGTGCCAGCAGTTTACGGGGGGGCTCCTACGAGCAGTACTTC	CASSLRGGSYEQYF
TRBV29-1	few	TRBJ2-3	NA	TGCAGCGTACTGGGTGAGGGTACGCAGTATTTT	CSVLGEGTQYF
TRBV5-1	few	TRBJ2-7	NA	TGCGCCAGCAGCCCTGAAGGGCTCAACTACGAGCAGTACTTC	CASSPEGLNYEQYF
TRBV7-8	few	TRBJ2-7	NA	TGTGCCAGCAGCGCAACTAGTCCGGGCTACGAGCAGTACTTC	CASSATSPGYEQYF
TRBV20-1	few	TRBJ2-1	TRBD1	TGCAGTGCATCGGACAGGGGGCTCGGCAATGAGCAGTTCTTC	CSASDRGLGNEQFF
TRBV2	few	TRBJ2-1	NA	TGTGCCAGCAGTGTGGGCCCAGCGGGCGTAGCAAGTGAGCAGTTCTTC	CASSVGPAGVASEQFF
TRBV5-6	once	TRBJ2-3	NA	TGTGTCAGCTCCCCTAGAAGCACAGATACGCAGTATTTT	CVSSPRSTDTQYF
TRBV28	NA	TRBJ2-3	TRBD1	TGTGCCAGCAGCCTGCGGACAGGAGCGCAGTATTTT	CASSLRTGAQYF
TRBV6-1	many	TRBJ1-3	NA	TGTGCCAGCAGTCCCGGGCAAGACGGGGGAAACACCATATATTTT	CASSPGQDGGNTIYF
TRBV7-2	many	TRBJ2-5	NA	TGTGCCAGCACCAGGGCCCAGGGGCAGACCCAGTACTTC	CASTRAQGQTQYF
TRBV12-3/TRBV12-4	NA	TRBJ1-5	NA	TGTGCCAGCAGTTTCAATCTAGGGAATCAGCCCCAGCATTTT	CASSFNLGNQPQHF
TRBV28	NA	TRBJ1-4	NA	TGTGCCAGCACTGGGGGGGCGAATGAAAAACTGTTTTTT	CASTGGANEKLFF
TRBV24-1	few	TRBJ2-1	NA	TGTGCCACCAGGACGACAGACAATGAGCAGTTCTTC	CATRTTDNEQFF
TRBV5-1	NA	TRBJ1-5	TRBD1	TGCGCCAGCAGCTGGGATGGGACAGGGAATCAGCCCCAGCATTTT	CASSWDGTGNQPQHF
TRBV7-9	NA	TRBJ2-1	NA	TGTGCCAGCAGCTGGGACGGGTTTGACAATGAGCAGTTCTTC	CASSWDGFDNEQFF
TRBV4-2	many	TRBJ1-2	TRBD1	TGTGCCAGCAGCCAAGAGACAGGGGGCCGAGGTGGCTACACCTTC	CASSQETGGRGGYTF
TRBV7-9	many	TRBJ2-3	TRBD2	TGTGCCAGCAGCCAAGAGCCGGGAGGGCCGTCAGATACGCAGTATTTT	CASSQEPGGPSDTQYF
TRBV29-1	many	TRBJ2-2	NA	TGCAGCGCCGGTCTAGTGGCAGACACCGGGGAGCTGTTTTTT	CSAGLVADTGELFF
TRBV3-1	few	TRBJ2-6	TRBD1	TGTGCCAGCAGCCTAGGGGACAGGGGGCCTATTGGGGCCAACGTCCTGACTTTC	CASSLGDRGPIGANVLTF
TRBV7-2	few	TRBJ2-3	NA	TGTGCCAGCAGCTTAGCGGGAGGACCTAACACAGATACGCAGTATTTT	CASSLAGGPNTDTQYF
TRBV20-1	few	TRBJ2-3	NA	TGCAGGGGGTCGGATCCAGATACGCAGTATTTT	CRGSDPDTQYF
TRBV29-1	few	TRBJ2-5	NA	TGCAGCGTTGGACCATCGGTGGGGGAGACCCAGTACTTC	CSVGPSVGETQYF
TRBV18	few	TRBJ1-1	TRBD1	TGTGCCAGCTCAGGCGACAGGGACACTGAAGCTTTCTTT	CASSGDRDTEAFF
TRBV28	NA	TRBJ1-1	NA	TGTGCCAGCAGGGAGGGTGGATTGGAGGCTGAAGCTTTCTTT	CASREGGLEAEAFF
TRBV5-1	NA	TRBJ1-3	NA	TGCGCCAGCAGCTTTGGAGATTCCGGAAACACCATATATTTT	CASSFGDSGNTIYF
TRBV29-1	few	TRBJ1-5	TRBD1	TGCAGCGTCCAGGGGGAAAGCAATCAGCCCCAGCATTTT	CSVQGESNQPQHF